The 24 T cell receptor beta chains reported below all come from one sample, sequenced in a study of neurological immune-mediated disorders. Stated time point: technical triplicate 1. TCRdb processed the 5' RACE reads anew with MiXCR; each CDR3 protein has one entry. Of about 38,000 distinct CDR3 sequences detected, approximately 12% appear once; the ten largest clones hold approximately 4%. Sequenced input: PBMCs. These receptors came from a man in his sixties with HTLV-1-associated myelopathy (HAM/TSP).

This clonotype was observed many times. V is TRBV5-1 and J is TRBJ1-2, with D perhaps matching TRBD1 (6 bases). Per the germline V gene, CDR1 is SGHRS and CDR2 is YFSETQ. This CDR3 region has 13 residues. V was shortened by 4 bases and J by 3 bases, with 10 bases between the two germline ends. The CDR3 sequence: CASSPGQDYGYTF. The CDR3 nucleotides read TGCGCCAGCAGCCCGGGACAAGACTATGGCTACACCTTC.

In its sample, this clonotype was seen many times. This rearrangement joins TRBV24-1 to TRBJ2-3; the match to TRBD1 covers 9 bases. Germline values: CDR1 KGHDR, CDR2 SFDVKD. The CDR3 covers 16 residues. The junction had 6 bases not matched to a gene; V was cut back by 4 bases and J by 2 bases. The CDR3 is CATSDPGQGTTDTQYF. The CDR3 nucleotides read TGTGCCACCAGTGACCCCGGACAGGGGACCACAGATACGCAGTATTTT.

This clonotype was counted at least ten times. The chain recombines TRBV5-1 with TRBJ1-4, with a weak D call TRBD1 (6 bases). The CDR3 has 14 amino acids. Germline CDR1 and CDR2: SGHRS and YFSETQ. V lost 4 bases and J 5 bases, leaving 12 bases between the germline ends. The CDR3 region is CASSQDTGNEKLFF. The CDR3 nucleotides read TGCGCCAGCAGCCAAGACACAGGGAATGAAAAACTGTTTTTT.

This clonotype was recorded many times. The chain's CDR3 is CASSQGGGRGELFF. The CDR3 DNA reads TGTGCCAGCAGCCAGGGGGGCGGGAGAGGGGAGCTGTTTTTT. This chain uses TRBV7-3 with TRBJ2-2; the D call may be TRBD1 or TRBD2 (7 bases each). Germline V gene sequence: CDR1 SGHTA, CDR2 FQGTGA. Trimming pared 5 bases from V and 8 bases from J, leaving 15 bases between. The CDR3 extends over 14 amino acids.

This clonotype showed up many times. The gene calls are TRBV18 and TRBJ2-1; D unresolved. The CDR3 is 14 residues long. Germline values: CDR1 KGHSH, CDR2 LQKENI. The V gene lost 3 bases and the J gene lost 5 bases, with 11 bases spanning the gap. CDR3 nucleotide sequence: TGTGCCAGCTCACCGAACGGCGGTAACAATGAGCAGTTCTTC. As protein: CASSPNGGNNEQFF.

This clonotype has at least ten counts. CDR3 sequence: CSARDHRGKGEQYF. The DNA for the CDR3 is TGCAGTGCTAGAGACCACAGGGGTAAGGGCGAGCAGTACTTC. The chain employs TRBV20-1 and TRBJ2-7, with 7 bases aligning to TRBD1. Germline assignment: CDR1 DFQATT and CDR2 SNEGSKA (reference sequence). The CDR3 has 14 amino acids. J gave up 6 bases and V 0 bases, and 8 bases lay outside the gene matches.

This clonotype was detected many times. The chain carries TRBV14 and TRBJ1-3; no definite D call. V was cut by 0 bases and J by 0 bases, with 18 bases left in between. Germline values: CDR1 SGHDN, CDR2 FVKESK. The CDR3 is 19 amino acids. CDR3 nucleotides: TGTGCCAGCAGCCAAGATTTCGACGCAGTCGGATACTCTGGAAACACCATATATTTT. Translating it yields CASSQDFDAVGYSGNTIYF.

The V and J genes are TRBV5-1 and TRBJ1-2; D remains unclear. Germline V gene data show CDR1 as SGHRS and CDR2 as YFSETQ. V lost 4 bases, J lost 5 bases, and 12 bases lay in between. There are 13 residues in the CDR3. This CDR3 is CASSDWTVYGYTF. The CDR3 DNA follows: TGCGCCAGCAGCGACTGGACGGTTTATGGCTACACCTTC.

This clonotype occurred many times. In DNA, the CDR3 is TGTGCCAGCAGCTTTCGACCGACAGGGACTGAAGCTTTCTTT. Protein: CASSFRPTGTEAFF. The V gene is TRBV7-8, the J gene TRBJ1-1, with 7 bases identical to TRBD1. Germline CDR1 SGHVS, CDR2 FQNEAQ. Germline trimming cut 3 bases from V and 5 bases from J; bases unmatched to any gene: 6. This CDR3 has 14 amino acids.

The table lists this clonotype with many counts. The rearrangement joins TRBV11-2 to TRBJ1-4; D is undetermined. In germline, CDR1 is SGHAT, CDR2 FQNNGV. The CDR3 sequence is 15 residues long. The germline V and J ends were trimmed by 1 base and 5 bases, with 11 bases remaining between them. CDR3 DNA sequence: TGTGCCAGCAGCTTAGTAGGCACGCCAAATGAAAAACTGTTTTTT. It specifies CASSLVGTPNEKLFF.

This clonotype was found many times. CDR3 nucleotides: TGCGCCAGCAGCTTCGTAGCGGGAGCCGACAATGAGCAGTTCTTC. Protein product: CASSFVAGADNEQFF. The chain recombines TRBV5-1 with TRBJ2-1, with 9 bases matching TRBD2. V dropped 2 bases and J dropped 5; count of bases not matched to a gene: 5. CDR1 SGHRS and CDR2 YFSETQ come from the germline V gene. The CDR3 is made up of 15 amino acids.

This clonotype was observed at least ten times. The chain links TRBV5-5 to TRBJ2-3, with TRBD2 matching 11 bases. CDR1 and CDR2 (germline): SGHKS, YYEKEE (reference sequence). J lost 1 base, V lost 5 bases, and 9 bases had no gene match. CDR3 length: 17 residues. The CDR3 DNA reads as TGTGCCAGCAGGCAAGGGACTAGCGGTTGGGGCACAGATACGCAGTATTTT. It encodes CASRQGTSGWGTDTQYF.

This clonotype was seen many times. J is TRBJ1-5 and V is TRBV20-1; 7 bases line up with TRBD1. This CDR3 comprises 14 residues. Germline trimming cut 4 bases from V and 4 bases from J; bases unmatched to any gene: 7. Germline-derived CDR1 and CDR2 are DFQATT and SNEGSKA (reference sequence). This chain's CDR3 is CSATQGGLNQPQHF. The CDR3 region has the DNA TGCAGTGCTACGCAGGGGGGATTAAATCAGCCCCAGCATTTT.

The chain couples TRBV9 to TRBJ2-5; 8 bases agree with TRBD1. Germline V CDR1 and CDR2: SGDLS, YYNGEE. V dropped 3 bases and J dropped 5; count of bases not matched to a gene: 3. The CDR3 has 13 residues. CDR3 protein: CASSGRDRETQYF. In DNA form, the CDR3 reads TGTGCCAGCAGCGGCCGGGACAGGGAGACCCAGTACTTC.

This clonotype is medium-sized by share. V and J are TRBV5-1 and TRBJ2-3; tentative D call: TRBD1 (7 bases). Germline CDR1 and CDR2: SGHRS and YFSETQ. The germline V and J ends were trimmed by 4 bases and 1 base, with 19 bases remaining between them. CDR3 length: 17 residues. CDR3 protein: CASSIGGGRVGTDTQYF. CDR3 nucleotides: TGCGCCAGCAGCATTGGAGGGGGCAGGGTTGGCACAGATACGCAGTATTTT.

This clonotype was counted at least ten times. The V call is TRBV5-6, the J call TRBJ1-1; TRBD1 aligns across 11 bases. CDR3 size: 15 residues. Germline CDR1 reads SGHDT; CDR2 reads YYEEEE. V was clipped by 3 bases and J by 6 bases; unmatched bases: 7. This CDR3 reads CASSWTGGGLAEAFF. For the CDR3, the DNA is TGTGCCAGCAGCTGGACAGGGGGCGGGCTCGCTGAAGCTTTCTTT.

At least ten counts were recorded for this clonotype. This chain links TRBV20-1 with TRBJ2-7; 10 nucleotides align to TRBD2. V gave up 0 bases and J gave up 0 bases; unmatched junction bases: 2. The CDR3 totals 15 residues. The germline CDR1 and CDR2 sequences are DFQATT and SNEGSKA (reference sequence). CDR3 loop: CSARDASGSSYEQYF. The CDR3 region has the DNA TGCAGTGCTAGAGACGCTAGCGGGAGCTCCTACGAGCAGTACTTC.

This clonotype was found many times. The chain carries TRBV7-8 and TRBJ2-7, with 10 nucleotides matching TRBD2. The germline CDR1 and CDR2 sequences are SGHVS and FQNEAQ. The CDR3 length is 15 residues. V lost 5 bases, J lost 5 bases, and 9 bases stayed unmatched. CDR3 in amino acids: CASSKDSGRLHEQYF. The CDR3 DNA reads as TGTGCCAGCAGCAAAGATAGCGGGAGGCTGCACGAGCAGTACTTC.

This clonotype was counted ten times or more. DNA of the CDR3: TGCGCCAGCAGCTTGGTCGGTAGCGGGAGGAATGAGCAGTTCTTC. This translates into CASSLVGSGRNEQFF. V is TRBV5-1 and J is TRBJ2-1, with 10 nucleotides matching TRBD2. The CDR3 is 15 amino acids. The V gene's germline CDR1 is SGHRS and CDR2 YFSETQ. The J segment lost 7 bases and the V segment lost 0 bases, leaving 4 bases of the junction unmatched.

This clonotype has a count of ten or more. The chain employs TRBV2 and TRBJ2-1, with 13 bases that match TRBD2. CDR3 size: 15 residues. Germline trimming cut 6 bases from V and 7 bases from J; bases unmatched to any gene: 6. Germline V gives CDR1 SNHLY, CDR2 FYNNEI. The CDR3, as DNA: TGTGCCAGCAGCCTACTAGCGGGAGGGCAGAATGAGCAGTTCTTC. It yields the protein CASSLLAGGQNEQFF. Full variable domain (rest looked up from reference TRBV2 and TRBJ2-1): EPEVTQTPSHQVTQMGQEVILRCVPISNHLYFYWYRQILGQKVEFLVSFYNNEISEKSEIFDDQFSVERPDGSNFTLKIRSTKLEDSAMYFCASSLLAGGQNEQFFGPGTRLTVL.

Ten or more counts support this clonotype. This rearrangement joins TRBV10-3 to TRBJ1-2; 10 bases agree with TRBD1. This CDR3 has 15 amino acids. V lost 4 bases, J lost 0 bases, and 2 bases stayed unmatched. CDR1 and CDR2 from the germline V gene are ENHRY and SYGVKD. In DNA, the CDR3 is TGTGCCATCAGTGGACAGGGGGCTCCTAACTATGGCTACACCTTC. Protein sequence: CAISGQGAPNYGYTF.

As to this clonotype: A clone one base away is much larger, so this may be a read error. J is TRBJ2-2 and V is TRBV5-1; TRBD2 might be the D (7 bases). Trimming shortened V by 6 bases and J by 7 bases, and 16 bases separated the two germline ends. This CDR3 has 14 amino acids. CDR1 and CDR2 (germline): SGHRS, YFSETQ. The CDR3 sequence is CASISRGAGGELFF. CDR3 nucleotide sequence: TGCGCCAGCATATCCCGGGGGGCCGGCGGGGAGCTGTTTTTT.

The chain joins TRBV5-1 to TRBJ2-2, with D perhaps being TRBD1 or TRBD2 (5 bases each). The CDR3 loop spans 16 amino acids. The V end lost 0 bases, the J end lost 6 bases, and 15 bases lay between the germline ends. Per germline, CDR1 SGHRS and CDR2 YFSETQ. The CDR3: CASSLAPGQIAGELFF. CDR3 nucleotide sequence: TGCGCCAGCAGCTTGGCCCCGGGGCAGATCGCCGGGGAGCTGTTTTTT.

This clonotype has a count of ten or more. The chain has TRBV4-2 and TRBJ2-7; 10 bases agree with TRBD2. Germline CDR1 is LGHNA and CDR2 is YNFKEQ. The CDR3 sequence is 17 residues long. Trimming took 0 bases from V and 9 from J; bases not matched to a gene: 14. The CDR3 DNA reads TGTGCCAGCAGCCAAGAACGGGGGGCTAGCGGGAGTACACCGCAGTACTTC. It is translated as CASSQERGASGSTPQYF.